Below, 20 T cell receptor beta chains from the same sample are listed, as sequenced in a study of shared clonotypes between healthy human individuals. Naive CD8 cells were CD45RO-negative, positively selected for CCR7, excluding terminally differentiated effector memory CD45RA+ cells. TCRdb's copy holds only in-frame clones and misses some; the assay was immunoSEQ multiplex PCR. The sample yields some 2.1 million clones, 90% to 95% seen once. The specimen sequenced was naive CD8+ T cells from PBMCs. These receptor sequences come from a man aged 18 to 29 in good health. Some clones in this sample may be carry-over from other donors' samples.

This clone came up a few times. The chain links TRBV15 to TRBJ1-1; D might be TRBD1 (6 bases). CDR3 length: 14 residues. The V gene's germline CDR1 is LNHNV and CDR2 YYDKDF (reference sequence). Trimming removed 8 bases at V and 2 bases at J, with 15 bases between. This CDR3 is CATSYRAGNTEAFF. The CDR3 DNA reads TGTGCCACCTCGTACAGGGCAGGAAACACTGAAGCTTTCTTT.

This clone was observed a single time. This chain connects TRBV2 to TRBJ1-5; D gene unclear. Trimming removed 1 base at V and 11 bases at J, with 18 bases between. The CDR3 length is 15 residues. Germline V gene sequence: CDR1 SNHLY, CDR2 FYNNEI. CDR3 loop: CASSEGGQLISTQHF. For the CDR3, the DNA is TGTGCCAGCAGTGAAGGAGGCCAATTAATCTCGACCCAGCATTTT.

The V and J genes are TRBV5-4 and TRBJ2-7, with 9 bases matching TRBD2. The germline V gene encodes CDR1 SGHNT and CDR2 YYREEE (reference sequence). The V gene end was trimmed by 2 bases and the J gene end by 7 bases; junction bases not matched to a gene: 19. This CDR3 comprises 18 residues. The CDR3 region is CASSLGLAGWKSSGEQYF. Here the CDR3 DNA reads TGTGCCAGCAGCTTAGGGCTAGCGGGATGGAAATCTTCGGGAGAGCAGTACTTC.

The V call is TRBV7-6, the J call TRBJ2-1, with D possibly matching TRBD2 (6 bases). The CDR3 covers 15 residues. Germline-derived CDR1 and CDR2 are SGHVS and FNYEAQ. Trimming pared 3 bases from V and 7 bases from J, leaving 16 bases between. DNA for the CDR3: TGTGCCAGCAGCTTGGCCGGGACTCTGCGGAATGAGCAGTTCTTC. Amino acid sequence: CASSLAGTLRNEQFF.

This clone has just one count. V and J are TRBV4-3 and TRBJ1-4, with no clear D. Trimming removed 5 bases from V and 3 bases from J, with 19 bases in between. Germline V CDR1 and CDR2: LGHNA, YSLEER. The CDR3 contains 17 residues. In DNA form, the CDR3 reads TGCGCCAGCAGCGGCGGTGAAGCCGGAGTGTCTAATGAAAAACTGTTTTTT. This sequence encodes CASSGGEAGVSNEKLFF.

The chain joins TRBV21-1 to TRBJ2-3; the DNA was not compared with TRBD1, the D call given in the table. TRBV21-1 is annotated as a pseudogene. This CDR3 is built from 14 residues. In DNA, the CDR3 is TGTGCCAGCAGCCCCCTCCTGGGGCCAGATACGCAGTATTTT. This translates into CASSPLLGPDTQYF.

The V and J genes are TRBV12-5 and TRBJ1-1, with TRBD1 matching 7 bases. Looked up from germline, CDR1 is LGHNT and CDR2 is FRNRAP. There are 16 residues in the CDR3. V dropped 2 bases and J dropped 6; count of bases not matched to a gene: 12. CDR3 residues: CASGLISQGLSAEAFF. The CDR3 DNA is TGTGCTAGTGGTTTGATATCACAGGGGTTATCGGCTGAAGCTTTCTTT. The variable domain in full, with the rest retrieved from reference TRBV12-5 and TRBJ1-1, is DARVTQTPRHKVTEMGQEVTMRCQPILGHNTVFWYRQTMMQGLELLAYFRNRAPLDDSGMPKDRFSAEMPDATLATLKIQPSEPRDSAVYFCASGLISQGLSAEAFFGQGTRLTVV.

This clone is a singleton in its sample. This chain links TRBV19 with TRBJ1-5; D unresolved. Germline V gives CDR1 LNHDA, CDR2 SQIVND (reference sequence). CDR3 length: 14 amino acids. Trimming pared 6 bases from V and 3 bases from J, leaving 12 bases between. DNA for the CDR3: TGTGCCAGTAGAAGGATGGAGATCAATCAGCCCCAGCATTTT. Its translation: CASRRMEINQPQHF.

The chain is built from TRBV28 and TRBJ2-2; 7 positions match TRBD2. With V trimmed by 3 bases and J by 6 bases, 13 bases remained unmatched. CDR1 is MDHEN and CDR2 is SYDVKM in the germline V gene. The length of the CDR3 is 17 residues. CDR3 nucleotide sequence: TGTGCCAGCAGTTTGGGGAGGGCAGGCCGTAAATCCGGGGAGCTGTTTTTT. Translating gives CASSLGRAGRKSGELFF. Supplemented by reference TRBV28 and TRBJ2-2, the full variable domain reads DVKVTQSSRYLVKRTGEKVFLECVQDMDHENMFWYRQDPGLGLRLIYFSYDVKMKEKGDIPEGYSVSREKKERFSLILESASTNQTSMYLCASSLGRAGRKSGELFFGEGSRLTVL.

V usage is TRBV15 and J usage is TRBJ2-7, with TRBD1 identical over 8 bases. With V trimmed by 2 bases and J by 5 bases, 5 bases remained unmatched. The CDR3 is 14 amino acids. In germline, CDR1 is LNHNV, CDR2 YYDKDF (reference sequence). CDR3 protein: CATSRRGQDNEQYF. CDR3 DNA: TGTGCCACCAGCAGACGGGGACAGGACAACGAGCAGTACTTC.

V and J are TRBV28 and TRBJ2-7; D unclear. Trimming took 1 base from V and 1 from J, leaving 8 bases between them. The CDR3 consists of 14 residues. Germline V CDR1 and CDR2: MDHEN, SYDVKM. CDR3: CASSLFGESYEQYF. The CDR3 nucleotides read TGTGCCAGCAGTTTATTTGGAGAGTCCTACGAGCAGTACTTC.

This chain uses TRBV28 with TRBJ2-7, with TRBD2 identical over 8 bases. Germline trimming cut 6 bases from V and 6 bases from J; bases unmatched to any gene: 13. Germline V gene lookup returns CDR1 MDHEN and CDR2 SYDVKM. The CDR3 runs 15 residues. This chain's CDR3 is CASSLGLTSVSEQYF. CDR3 coding DNA: TGTGCCAGCAGCCTGGGGTTGACTAGCGTATCCGAGCAGTACTTC.

This clone was found once. The chain couples TRBV5-6 to TRBJ2-7; 9 bases agree with TRBD1. Unmatched junction bases numbered 17, after V lost 3 bases and J lost 1 base. This CDR3 comprises 19 residues. Germline-derived CDR1 and CDR2 are SGHDT and YYEEEE. In DNA, the CDR3 is TGTGCCAGCAGCTCCCAACCCGGGACAGGGCCGGCTCTTTCCTACGAGCAGTACTTC. This translates into CASSSQPGTGPALSYEQYF.

The J gene is TRBJ1-1, the V gene TRBV9; D is unclear. The CDR3 is 15 residues long. Trimming took off 0 bases at V and 5 bases at J, with 14 bases between the two ends. CDR1 is SGDLS, CDR2 YYNGEE, per germline. The CDR3 region is CASSVVTGAGTEAFF. In DNA, the CDR3 is TGTGCCAGCAGCGTAGTGACGGGCGCGGGGACTGAAGCTTTCTTT.

V and J are TRBV12-1 and TRBJ1-2. TRBV12-1 is designated a pseudogene. The CDR3 covers 14 residues. The CDR3 DNA is TGTGCCAGAATGGGGGGACCGGCTAACTATGGCTACACCTTC. This gives the protein CARMGGPANYGYTF.

The chain employs TRBV13 and TRBJ2-4; 9 nucleotides align to TRBD2. The V gene end was trimmed by 5 bases and the J gene end by 4 bases; junction bases not matched to a gene: 6. The CDR3 totals 15 residues. Per germline, CDR1 PRHDT and CDR2 FYEKMQ (reference sequence). CDR3 sequence reads: CASSPRLAEKNIQYF. As DNA, the CDR3 is TGTGCCAGCAGCCCAAGACTAGCGGAGAAAAACATTCAGTACTTC.

The chain links TRBV15 to TRBJ2-7; 8 nucleotides match TRBD2. CDR1 is LNHNV and CDR2 is YYDKDF in the germline V gene (reference sequence). The ends lost 0 bases at V and 7 bases at J; junction bases unmatched: 11. CDR3 length: 16 amino acids. The CDR3 coding sequence is TGTGCCACCAGCAGAGATGGGGCGGGAGGACTGCTGGAGCAGTACTTC. Amino acids: CATSRDGAGGLLEQYF.

The chain carries TRBV28 and TRBJ1-2; D may be TRBD1 (5 bases). Germline assignment: CDR1 MDHEN and CDR2 SYDVKM. Trimming took 11 bases from V and 0 from J, leaving 25 bases between them. CDR3 length equals 17 residues. The CDR3 spells CAGSPWGFVETNYGYTF. CDR3 in DNA: TGTGCCGGATCACCGTGGGGGTTTGTCGAGACTAACTATGGCTACACCTTC.

This chain joins TRBV7-9 and TRBJ2-1, with TRBD2 matching 11 bases. The CDR3 loop spans 17 amino acids. CDR1 SEHNR and CDR2 FQNEAQ come from the germline V gene (reference sequence). J was trimmed by 4 bases and V by 7 bases; bases with no gene match: 12. Here the CDR3 reads CASTLPLAGGPYNEQFF. The CDR3 region has the DNA TGTGCCAGCACCCTCCCCCTAGCGGGAGGACCTTACAATGAGCAGTTCTTC.

This chain uses TRBV28 with TRBJ2-2; D is perhaps TRBD1 (6 bases). The V and J ends lost 6 bases and 0 bases respectively, with 17 bases between them. The CDR3 loop spans 17 amino acids. Germline assignment: CDR1 MDHEN and CDR2 SYDVKM. The CDR3 coding sequence is TGTGCCAGCAGCTTAGATCTTGGGGGCTCGAACACCGGGGAGCTGTTTTTT. Translated, it gives CASSLDLGGSNTGELFF.